The 31 T cell receptor beta chains below were found in one sample sequenced in a study of cytotoxic CD8 clonotypes in ibrutinib-treated CLL. Sequenced by immunoSEQ multiplex PCR; TCRdb stores in-frame clones only, minus some. Of over 65,000 clones in the sample, 70% to 80% were seen once. The source was PBMCs, collected after 12 months of ibrutinib treatment. The receptors stem from a human donor with chronic lymphocytic leukemia.

The V and J genes are TRBV19 and TRBJ2-7; no clear D gene. Trimming left V 0 bases short and J 0 bases short, with 9 bases between. CDR3 size: 15 residues. The germline gives CDR1 LNHDA, CDR2 SQIVND (reference sequence). CDR3 residues: CASSIDPGRSYEQYF. Here the CDR3 DNA reads TGTGCCAGTAGTATAGACCCCGGGCGCTCCTACGAGCAGTACTTC. Drawing the rest from reference TRBV19 and TRBJ2-7, the complete variable domain is DGGITQSPKYLFRKEGQNVTLSCEQNLNHDAMYWYRQDPGQGLRLIYYSQIVNDFQKGDIAEGYSVSREKKESFPLTVTSAQKNPTAFYLCASSIDPGRSYEQYFGPGTRLTVT.

V gene TRBV11-3 combines with J gene TRBJ2-3; D possibly corresponds to TRBD1 (5 bases). Trimming pared 3 bases from V and 6 bases from J, leaving 10 bases between. The length of the CDR3 is 13 residues. Looked up from germline, CDR1 is SGHNT and CDR2 is YENEEA. CDR3 loop: CASSFAPGDTQYF. DNA for the CDR3: TGTGCCAGCAGCTTTGCCCCAGGGGATACGCAGTATTTT.

The chain carries TRBV11-3 and TRBJ2-3; D unclear. The length of the CDR3 is 13 residues. V was pared by 0 bases and J by 6 bases, with 7 bases between. Per germline, CDR1 SGHNT and CDR2 YENEEA. The DNA of the CDR3 is TGTGCCAGCAGCTTAGATCGGCTGGATACGCAGTATTTT. Translated, it gives CASSLDRLDTQYF.

V and J are TRBV28 and TRBJ1-1; D is uncertain. V lost 3 bases and J 5 bases, leaving 7 bases between the germline ends. Germline CDR1 MDHEN, CDR2 SYDVKM. This CDR3 comprises 12 residues. The CDR3 DNA is TGTGCCAGCAGTTTTCCCGGGACTGAAGCTTTCTTT. It codes for CASSFPGTEAFF.

This clone was recorded a few times. The J gene is TRBJ1-2, the V gene TRBV28, with D possibly matching TRBD1 (5 bases). Germline loops: CDR1 MDHEN, CDR2 SYDVKM. The length of the CDR3 is 13 residues. V was trimmed by 10 bases and J by 0 bases, leaving 12 bases between them. In DNA, the CDR3 is TGTGCCACCCAAGACAGCGCTAACTATGGCTACACCTTC. This translates into CATQDSANYGYTF.

The rearrangement joins TRBV13 to TRBJ2-7, with D possibly matching TRBD1 (7 bases). Germline values: CDR1 PRHDT, CDR2 FYEKMQ (reference sequence). Between the trimmed V and J ends, which lost 5 bases and 0 bases, there was a span of 14 bases. The CDR3 contains 15 residues. CDR3 in DNA: TGTGCCAGCAGCCGCAGGGGGGCGAGCTCCTACGAGCAGTACTTC. Encoded protein: CASSRRGASSYEQYF.

The chain employs TRBV30 and TRBJ1-1, with 7 bases aligning to TRBD1. CDR1 is GTSNPN, CDR2 SVGIG, per germline (reference sequence). The CDR3 covers 12 residues. Unmatched junction bases numbered 8, after V lost 8 bases and J lost 5 bases. The DNA of the CDR3 is TGTGCCCTCCAGGGGGGCCGGACTGAAGCTTTCTTT. Translated, it gives CALQGGRTEAFF.

This clone was observed a single time. V and J are TRBV7-2 and TRBJ2-1; no reliable D call. Trimming shortened V by 1 base and J by 1 base, and 11 bases separated the two germline ends. Germline assignment: CDR1 SGHTA and CDR2 FQGNSA. The CDR3 contains 16 residues. The CDR3 bases are TGTGCCAGCAGCTTAGGGGCAGGCCGATCCTACAATGAGCAGTTCTTC. Amino acid sequence: CASSLGAGRSYNEQFF.

The chain uses TRBV9 and TRBJ1-2; D remains unclear. Between the trimmed V and J ends, which lost 3 bases and 4 bases, there was a span of 16 bases. CDR1 and CDR2 (germline): SGDLS, YYNGEE. This CDR3 has 15 residues. The DNA of the CDR3 is TGTGCCAGCAGCGCACAAAGCCCCGACACCTATGGCTACACCTTC. This encodes CASSAQSPDTYGYTF.

Concerning this clone itself: Other DNA sequences in the same sample also yield this CDR3. The V call is TRBV28, the J call TRBJ2-7, with D perhaps matching TRBD1 (6 bases). This CDR3 is built from 16 residues. V lost 0 bases to trimming and J lost 0 bases, with 12 bases between them. Germline-derived CDR1 and CDR2 are MDHEN and SYDVKM. DNA of the CDR3: TGTGCCAGCAGTTTATGGGGCAGGGGCAGCTCCTACGAGCAGTACTTC. Translating gives CASSLWGRGSSYEQYF.

The chain recombines TRBV28 with TRBJ2-1, with 9 bases matching TRBD1. With V trimmed by 5 bases and J by 5 bases, 10 bases remained unmatched. CDR1 and CDR2 from the germline V gene are MDHEN and SYDVKM. The CDR3 has 16 amino acids. In nucleotides, the CDR3 is TGTGCCAGCAGTCAACCGGGACAGGGCCTGGACAATGAGCAGTTCTTC. As protein: CASSQPGQGLDNEQFF.

The gene calls are TRBV7-2 and TRBJ2-5; D is undetermined. The length of the CDR3 is 13 residues. Germline V lookup: CDR1 SGHTA, CDR2 FQGNSA. The ends were cut back, 1 base at V and 3 bases at J, with 6 bases in the middle. The CDR3 spells CASSLGAEETQYF. DNA for the CDR3: TGTGCCAGCAGCTTAGGAGCCGAAGAGACCCAGTACTTC.

The CDR3, as DNA: TGTGCCAGCAGCTCGGGGACAGGGGGTTATGGCTACACCTTC. This translates into CASSSGTGGYGYTF. The V call is TRBV7-2, the J call TRBJ1-2, with 11 positions matching TRBD1. The ends lost 4 bases at V and 5 bases at J; junction bases unmatched: 3. CDR3 length: 14 residues. The germline CDR1 and CDR2 sequences are SGHTA and FQGNSA.

The chain links TRBV6-5 to TRBJ2-3; 10 nucleotides align to TRBD2. The germline V gene encodes CDR1 MNHEY and CDR2 SVGAGI. With V trimmed by 4 bases and J by 2 bases, 6 bases remained unmatched. The CDR3 contains 16 residues. The CDR3 bases are TGTGCCAGCAGTTCCAAAGCGGGAGGGATCACAGATACGCAGTATTTT. Its protein product is CASSSKAGGITDTQYF.

As DNA, the CDR3 is TGTGCCTGGAGTGTACGGGGGGCTGAAGCTTTCTTT. It yields the protein CAWSVRGAEAFF. This chain links TRBV30 with TRBJ1-1; weak D call: TRBD1 (5 bases). V dropped 0 bases and J dropped 6 bases, with 8 bases sitting between them. The CDR3 sequence is 12 residues long. The V gene's germline CDR1 is GTSNPN and CDR2 SVGIG (reference sequence).

The V gene is TRBV21-1, the J gene TRBJ1-5; the listed D gene, TRBD1, was not tested against the DNA. TRBV21-1 is noted as a pseudogene. The CDR3 spans 16 residues. The chain's CDR3 is CASSFPGTGRVQPQHF. The CDR3, as DNA: TGTGCCAGCAGCTTCCCCGGGACAGGAAGGGTTCAGCCCCAGCATTTT.

The gene calls are TRBV6-5 and TRBJ2-1, with D possibly being TRBD2 (6 bases). The V end lost 5 bases, the J end lost 7 bases, and 18 bases lay between the germline ends. Germline loops: CDR1 MNHEY, CDR2 SVGAGI. This CDR3 region has 15 residues. The CDR3 here is CASSRSRELWNEQFF. The CDR3 DNA sequence: TGTGCCAGCAGTAGGTCCCGGGAGCTCTGGAATGAGCAGTTCTTC.

The rearrangement uses TRBV10-3 and TRBJ1-2; no clear D gene. CDR1 is ENHRY, CDR2 SYGVKD, per germline. The CDR3 contains 14 residues. V was cut by 4 bases and J by 7 bases, with 16 bases left in between. DNA of the CDR3: TGTGCCATCAGTGCGTCGCTCGGGGAGGCTGGCTACACCTTC. This gives the protein CAISASLGEAGYTF.

V usage is TRBV27 and J usage is TRBJ2-3; D may be TRBD2 (6 bases). Germline V lookup: CDR1 MNHEY, CDR2 SMNVEV (reference sequence). Trimming cost V 2 bases and J 1 base, with 10 bases left between them. CDR3 length equals 15 residues. CDR3 sequence reads: CASSLERARTDTQYF. In DNA form, the CDR3 reads TGTGCCAGCAGTTTAGAGCGGGCCCGCACAGATACGCAGTATTTT.

This chain connects TRBV30 to TRBJ1-6, with D unresolved. Trimming left V 2 bases short and J 7 bases short, with 6 bases between. Germline V gives CDR1 GTSNPN, CDR2 SVGIG (reference sequence). The CDR3 length is 12 residues. The CDR3 nucleotides are TGTGCCTGGAGTAGGAGAAATTCACCCCTCCACTTT. Its protein is CAWSRRNSPLHF.

The CDR3 DNA follows: TGTGCCTGGAGTAGGGGGACAGGGGGGACCTATGGCTACACCTTC. Protein product: CAWSRGTGGTYGYTF. The genes are TRBV30 and TRBJ1-2; 11 nucleotides agree with TRBD1. CDR1 is GTSNPN and CDR2 is SVGIG in the germline V gene (reference sequence). The CDR3 sequence is 15 residues long. The trim removed 2 bases at V and 4 bases at J, leaving 6 bases unmatched.

V is TRBV5-4 and J is TRBJ2-5, with TRBD2 matching over 7 bases. The trim removed 3 bases at V and 5 bases at J, leaving 10 bases unmatched. Germline CDR1 and CDR2: SGHNT and YYREEE (reference sequence). The CDR3 sequence is 15 residues long. CDR3 protein: CASSSGGRREETQYF. The CDR3 DNA is TGTGCCAGCAGCTCGGGGGGACGCCGGGAGGAGACCCAGTACTTC.

On this clone itself: One end of the junction varies from germline; a read error may be responsible. As DNA, the CDR3 is TGTGCCAGCAGCTCCCGACTAGTCCCACGGTCGGCTTTT. Translated, it gives CASSSRLVPRSAF. V gene TRBV11-2 combines with J gene TRBJ2-3; weak D call: TRBD2 (6 bases). CDR3 length: 13 residues. CDR1 and CDR2 (germline): SGHAT, FQNNGV. Complete variable domain (other parts from reference TRBV11-2 and TRBJ2-3): EAGVAQSPRYKIIEKRQSVAFWCNPISGHATLYWYQQILGQGPKLLIQFQNNGVVDDSQLPKDRFSAERLKGVDSTLKIQPAKLEDSAVYLCASSSRLVPRSAFGPGTRLTVL.

The chain is built from TRBV27 and TRBJ1-1, with TRBD1 matching over 10 bases. Per the germline V gene, CDR1 is MNHEY and CDR2 is SMNVEV (reference sequence). The length of the CDR3 is 13 residues. V shed 6 bases and J 6 bases; nucleotides not matched to a gene: 4. The CDR3 sequence is CASRGQGRAEAFF. CDR3 nucleotide sequence: TGTGCCAGCAGGGGACAGGGGAGGGCTGAAGCTTTCTTT.

The chain employs TRBV4-2 and TRBJ1-1; 7 bases line up with TRBD1. J lost 1 base, V lost 4 bases, and 6 bases had no gene match. The CDR3 runs to 15 residues. Per germline, CDR1 LGHNA and CDR2 YNFKEQ. The CDR3 nucleotides read TGTGCCAGCAGCCCAAAACAGGGGTGGAACACTGAAGCTTTCTTT. Encoded protein: CASSPKQGWNTEAFF.

The rearrangement uses TRBV4-1 and TRBJ2-3; D not resolved. V lost 4 bases to trimming and J lost 8 bases, with 10 bases between them. The length of the CDR3 is 12 residues. Germline loops: CDR1 MGHRA, CDR2 YSYEKL. Here the CDR3 DNA reads TGCGCCAGCAGCCTAGATGTCGGTACGCAGTATTTT. It is translated as CASSLDVGTQYF.

CDR3 residues: CASSWGTSGRAYEQYF. The CDR3 nucleotides read TGTGCCAGCAGTTGGGGGACTAGCGGGAGGGCCTACGAGCAGTACTTC. V and J are TRBV28 and TRBJ2-7, with 16 bases lining up with TRBD2. CDR1 is MDHEN, CDR2 SYDVKM, per germline. After removal of 4 bases from V and 2 bases from J, the junction contained 2 bases not matched to a gene. This CDR3 is 16 amino acids long.

CDR3 amino acids: CASSGGGEKLFF. The CDR3 DNA reads TGTGCCAGCAGTGGGGGGGGTGAAAAACTGTTTTTT. V usage is TRBV6-6 and J usage is TRBJ1-4; TRBD1 might be the D (5 bases). V lost 5 bases and J 7 bases, leaving 8 bases between the germline ends. Germline assignment: CDR1 MNHNY and CDR2 SVGAGI (reference sequence). The CDR3 runs 12 residues.

The chain combines TRBV6-6 with TRBJ2-5, with 11 bases aligning to TRBD2. Germline loops: CDR1 MNHNY, CDR2 SVGAGI (reference sequence). The CDR3 is 16 amino acids. V gave up 1 base and J gave up 4 bases; unmatched junction bases: 5. Written as DNA, the CDR3 is TGTGCCAGCAGTTACTTGCTAGCGGGGGGAGGAGAGACCCAGTACTTC. As protein: CASSYLLAGGGETQYF.

The rearrangement joins TRBV4-3 to TRBJ2-3; D is unresolved. V was pared by 1 base and J by 0 bases, with 8 bases between. Germline V gene lookup returns CDR1 LGHNA and CDR2 YSLEER. The CDR3 has 15 residues. CDR3 bases: TGCGCCAGCAGCCAAGTGGTCGTCAGCACAGATACGCAGTATTTT. Translation gives CASSQVVVSTDTQYF.

This clone was seen a few times. The chain carries TRBV15 and TRBJ2-2; D unresolved. CDR3 size: 12 residues. V was clipped by 3 bases and J by 3 bases, with 2 bases between them. CDR1 is LNHNV, CDR2 YYDKDF, per germline (reference sequence). For the CDR3, the DNA is TGTGCCACCAGCAGGGACACCGGGGAGCTGTTTTTT. As protein: CATSRDTGELFF.